This passage covers 24 T cell receptor beta chains from one sample sequenced in a study of blood T cells in healthy people across ages. A sample-barcoded 5' primer and a J-beta primer mix were used in a second PCR of roughly 7 to 12 cycles. One entry per CDR3 protein, called by TCRdb with MiXCR from the 5' RACE reads. The data contain approximately 690,000 distinct CDR3 sequences, around 38% of them singletons. Sequencing was performed on blood. The receptors here all came from a man older than 75 in good health.

The gene calls are TRBV24-1 and TRBJ2-7; D gene unclear. The germline CDR1 and CDR2 sequences are KGHDR and SFDVKD. This CDR3 contains 12 residues. V lost 3 bases and J 7 bases, leaving 9 bases between the germline ends. CDR3 in amino acids: CATSDTSHEQYF. CDR3 nucleotide sequence: TGTGCCACCAGTGATACAAGTCATGAGCAGTACTTC.

V and J are TRBV29-1 and TRBJ2-1; 11 bases are shared with TRBD2. The CDR3 is 16 residues long. Unmatched junction bases numbered 11, after V lost 4 bases and J lost 6 bases. Germline lookup yields CDR1 SQVTM and CDR2 ANQGSEA. The CDR3 nucleotides are TGCAGCGTTGTGGTTAGCGGGGGGGCCGGTAGCAATGAGCAGTTCTTC. Translating gives CSVVVSGGAGSNEQFF.

This chain links TRBV5-4 with TRBJ1-6, with 7 bases fitting TRBD1. This CDR3 has 17 amino acids. In germline, CDR1 is SGHNT, CDR2 YYREEE (reference sequence). The trim removed 10 bases at V and 8 bases at J, leaving 21 bases unmatched. CDR3: CAYVAQGNKAGDSPLHF. CDR3 DNA: TGTGCCTATGTTGCACAGGGGAATAAGGCAGGAGATTCACCCCTCCACTTT.

This clonotype showed up just a few times. CDR3 sequence reads: CAISSPDRGLYEQYF. In DNA, the CDR3 is TGTGCCATCAGTAGCCCTGACAGGGGGCTCTACGAGCAGTACTTC. The chain combines TRBV10-3 with TRBJ2-7; 10 bases are a match to TRBD1. From germline, CDR1 is ENHRY and CDR2 SYGVKD. V lost 5 bases to trimming and J lost 3 bases; unmatched junction nucleotides: 7. The CDR3 spans 15 residues.

Comment on this clonotype: The junction shows a germline mismatch at one end, possibly a read error. In DNA, the CDR3 is TGCAGTGCAAGAGGTGGGACAGGGGGATTGTACGAGCAGTACTTC. Protein: CSARGGTGGLYEQYF. This sequence joins TRBV20-1 and TRBJ2-5; 11 bases agree with TRBD1. Gene TRBJ2-7 matches the end of the DNA better, so the J call may be wrong. CDR1 is DFQATT, CDR2 SNEGSKA, per germline (reference sequence). The CDR3 runs 15 residues.

The genes are TRBV7-2 and TRBJ2-3; D tentatively reads TRBD1 or TRBD2 (5 bases each). V lost 5 bases to trimming and J lost 5 bases, with 14 bases between them. This CDR3 is 14 amino acids long. The germline V gene encodes CDR1 SGHTA and CDR2 FQGNSA. CDR3 in DNA: TGTGCCAGCAGCGCGCCGGGACCGCTAGATACGCAGTATTTT. Protein: CASSAPGPLDTQYF. Based on the CDR3 plus reference TRBV7-2 and TRBJ2-3, the full variable domain is GAGVSQSPSNKVTEKGKDVELRCDPISGHTALYWYRQSLGQGLEFLIYFQGNSAPDKSGLPSDRFSAERTGGSVSTLTIQRTQQEDSAVYLCASSAPGPLDTQYFGPGTRLTVL.

This clonotype was observed at least ten times. V usage is TRBV4-1 and J usage is TRBJ2-7; 9 bases agree with TRBD2. J lost 4 bases, V lost 0 bases, and 10 bases had no gene match. The CDR3 is made up of 17 amino acids. CDR1 and CDR2 from the germline V gene are MGHRA and YSYEKL. CDR3 bases: TGCGCCAGCAGCCAAGAGGAGAGCGGGGGGACTGTTTACGAGCAGTACTTC. Protein: CASSQEESGGTVYEQYF.

This clonotype was seen more than once but under ten times. This chain connects TRBV5-1 to TRBJ2-1, with 8 positions matching TRBD2. Germline values: CDR1 SGHRS, CDR2 YFSETQ. The CDR3 sequence is 13 residues long. J lost 8 bases, V lost 4 bases, and 5 bases had no gene match. This CDR3 is CASSPGTRDEQFF. For the CDR3, the DNA is TGCGCCAGCAGCCCCGGGACTAGGGATGAGCAGTTCTTC.

This clonotype has a count of ten or more. The rearrangement joins TRBV12-3 or TRBV12-4 to TRBJ2-3, with 9 bases matching TRBD2. The CDR3 spans 16 residues. V lost 8 bases and J lost 3; bases outside the gene matches: 12. The CDR3 coding sequence is TGTGCCAGCTCAGGGGGGTGGCTAGCGGGAACAGATACGCAGTATTTT. Translating gives CASSGGWLAGTDTQYF.

A few counts support this clonotype. V and J are TRBV12-3 or TRBV12-4 and TRBJ2-7, with 10 bases matching TRBD2. The trim removed 6 bases at V and 0 bases at J, leaving 17 bases unmatched. The length of the CDR3 is 19 residues. The CDR3 loop is CASSPVGGRLAGHSYEQYF. The CDR3 coding sequence is TGTGCCAGCAGCCCTGTGGGGGGGCGACTAGCGGGCCACTCCTACGAGCAGTACTTC.

The chain combines TRBV10-3 with TRBJ2-3, with 9 bases identical to TRBD2. J gave up 5 bases and V 5 bases, and 14 bases lay outside the gene matches. CDR3 length: 17 amino acids. The germline gives CDR1 ENHRY, CDR2 SYGVKD. CDR3 loop: CAISRHSGSEEVDTQYF. In DNA form, the CDR3 reads TGTGCCATCAGTAGACATAGCGGGAGTGAAGAGGTAGATACGCAGTATTTT.

J is TRBJ1-2 and V is TRBV27; TRBD1 is a possible D gene (5 bases). V was clipped by 6 bases and J by 3 bases, with 14 bases between them. There are 14 residues in the CDR3. From germline, CDR1 is MNHEY and CDR2 SMNVEV (reference sequence). For the CDR3, the DNA is TGTGCCAGCAGCTGGGGCCAGGGTGACTATGGCTACACCTTC. Translated: CASSWGQGDYGYTF.

This rearrangement joins TRBV10-3 to TRBJ2-7, with D unresolved. Trimming pared 2 bases from V and 7 bases from J, leaving 9 bases between. The CDR3 contains 12 residues. Germline-derived CDR1 and CDR2 are ENHRY and SYGVKD. CDR3 in amino acids: CAISEGFNEQYF. DNA for the CDR3: TGTGCCATCAGTGAGGGATTCAATGAGCAGTACTTC.

V usage is TRBV11-3 and J usage is TRBJ2-3, with 11 bases aligning to TRBD1. Germline V gives CDR1 SGHNT, CDR2 YENEEA. Trimming cost V 0 bases and J 3 bases; bases outside gene matches: 2. The CDR3 length is 16 residues. The CDR3 region has the DNA TGTGCCAGCAGCTTAGACGGACAGGGGGCAACAGATACGCAGTATTTT. Protein sequence: CASSLDGQGATDTQYF. Using reference TRBV11-3 and TRBJ2-3 for the parts outside the CDR3, the full variable domain is EAGVVQSPRYKIIEKKQPVAFWCNPISGHNTLYWYLQNLGQGPELLIRYENEEAVDDSQLPKDRFSAERLKGVDSTLKIQPAELGDSAVYLCASSLDGQGATDTQYFGPGTRLTVL.

This sequence joins TRBV12-3 or TRBV12-4 and TRBJ1-6, with TRBD1 matching over 9 bases. CDR3 length equals 14 residues. The junction had 5 bases not matched to a gene; V was cut back by 6 bases and J by 8 bases. CDR3 in amino acids: CASRGQGWDSPLHF. CDR3 DNA sequence: TGTGCCAGCAGGGGACAGGGCTGGGATTCACCCCTCCACTTT.

This clonotype was counted many times. V usage is TRBV6-5 and J usage is TRBJ2-7; D is perhaps TRBD1 (6 bases). The V gene lost 8 bases and the J gene lost 1 base, with 15 bases spanning the gap. Germline V gives CDR1 MNHEY, CDR2 SVGAGI. This CDR3 contains 14 residues. The CDR3, as DNA: TGTGCCAGCCGCAACCGGGACATGTCCTACGAGCAGTACTTC. Translated, it gives CASRNRDMSYEQYF.

V usage is TRBV7-6 and J usage is TRBJ2-3; 7 positions match TRBD2. The CDR3 runs to 17 residues. The V and J ends lost 5 bases and 0 bases, in that order; junction bases with no gene match: 11. CDR1 and CDR2 from the germline V gene are SGHVS and FNYEAQ. The CDR3 DNA reads TGTGCCAGCAGCAACGACCCGCTAGCGGCTAGCACAGATACGCAGTATTTT. It specifies CASSNDPLAASTDTQYF.

The chain couples TRBV11-2 to TRBJ2-2, with a tentative D call TRBD1 (8 bases). The CDR3 consists of 14 residues. Trimming left V 3 bases short and J 8 bases short, with 13 bases between. Per the germline V gene, CDR1 is SGHAT and CDR2 is FQNNGV. The CDR3 coding sequence is TGTGCCAGCAGCTTGACAGGGGAGGGTGGGGAGCTGTTTTTT. It codes for CASSLTGEGGELFF. Complete variable domain (other parts from reference TRBV11-2 and TRBJ2-2): EAGVAQSPRYKIIEKRQSVAFWCNPISGHATLYWYQQILGQGPKLLIQFQNNGVVDDSQLPKDRFSAERLKGVDSTLKIQPAKLEDSAVYLCASSLTGEGGELFFGEGSRLTVL.

This clonotype was observed at least ten times. This chain connects TRBV12-3 or TRBV12-4 to TRBJ2-5; D is unresolved. The CDR3 runs 13 residues. Trimming removed 5 bases from V and 4 bases from J, with 11 bases in between. DNA of the CDR3: TGTGCCAGCAGTAATGCAGTGGGAGAGACCCAGTACTTC. This codes for CASSNAVGETQYF.

This chain links TRBV28 with TRBJ2-1; TRBD2 aligns across 7 bases. The CDR3 sequence is 18 residues long. Looked up from germline, CDR1 is MDHEN and CDR2 is SYDVKM. The ends lost 1 base at V and 6 bases at J; junction bases unmatched: 15. CDR3 sequence (DNA): TGTGCCAGCAGTTTATTCCGGGAGGCCCGTTCCCGAGGCAATGAGCAGTTCTTC. It specifies CASSLFREARSRGNEQFF.

The chain combines TRBV5-1 with TRBJ1-4; no firm D call. Looked up from germline, CDR1 is SGHRS and CDR2 is YFSETQ. The CDR3 has 14 residues. Trimming shortened V by 3 bases and J by 3 bases, and 9 bases separated the two germline ends. CDR3 sequence reads: CASSWQAPNEKLFF. For the CDR3, the DNA is TGCGCCAGCAGCTGGCAGGCCCCTAATGAAAAACTGTTTTTT.

V and J are TRBV4-3 and TRBJ2-3; TRBD2 matches at 10 bases. Unmatched junction bases numbered 7, after V lost 7 bases and J lost 3 bases. From germline, CDR1 is LGHNA and CDR2 YSLEER. The CDR3 sequence is 15 residues long. CDR3 loop: CASTHSGGPTDTQYF. Here the CDR3 DNA reads TGCGCCAGCACCCATAGCGGGGGGCCGACAGATACGCAGTATTTT.

The genes are TRBV20-1 and TRBJ1-5; 8 bases line up with TRBD1. In germline, CDR1 is DFQATT, CDR2 SNEGSKA (reference sequence). The length of the CDR3 is 13 residues. J was trimmed by 8 bases and V by 3 bases; bases with no gene match: 6. The CDR3 DNA reads TGCAGTGCTAGGGACAGGGAAAGTAAGCCCCAGCATTTT. It specifies CSARDRESKPQHF.

A few counts support this clonotype. The gene calls are TRBV20-1 and TRBJ1-2; D gene ambiguous. V dropped 3 bases and J dropped 5 bases, with 16 bases sitting between them. CDR1 is DFQATT, CDR2 SNEGSKA, per germline (reference sequence). The CDR3 extends over 14 amino acids. The CDR3 DNA reads TGCAGTGCTAGGAAACCATCGGGCCTTTATGGCTACACCTTC. Protein product: CSARKPSGLYGYTF.